This TCR beta chain was sequenced for a study of shared clonotypes between healthy human individuals. About the research overall: The donor group consisted of a couple of women and a few men, aged 18 to 49.

This clone appeared a few times. Germline CDR1 reads WSHSY; CDR2 reads SAAADI. This CDR3 has 17 residues. Trimming removed 4 bases from V and 3 bases from J; junction bases left unmatched: 10. Unsorted PBMC DNA went through sequencing on ten immunoSEQ deep assay plates. TCRdb's table, derived via immunoSEQ multiplex PCR, lists solely in-frame clones and lacks some. The data show around 430,000 clones, with roughly 80% seen just once and approximately 13% held by the top ten. All donors were Caucasian adults living in Nashville, Tennessee. V usage is TRBV10-2 and J usage is TRBJ2-2; 8 bases map to TRBD2. The receptor's source is a woman aged 35 to 49 in good health. Some clones in this sample may be carry-over from other donors' samples. The material sequenced was PBMCs. CDR3 sequence (DNA): TGCGCCAGCAGTGGGGCAAGCGGGAGATCGTACACCGGGGAGCTGTTTTTT. It encodes CASSGASGRSYTGELFF.